One sample yielded the 20 T cell receptor beta chains listed below, sequenced in a study of cytomegalovirus exposure and HLA in healthy donors. With 60 Vbeta and 13 Jbeta primers, the PCR was carried out. TCRdb keeps only in-frame clones here, not all; method: immunoSEQ multiplex PCR. The sample shows fewer than 200,000 clones, about 79% of them seen only once. The sequencing input was PBMCs. All receptors come from a girl aged 2 to 10 in good health and CMV-seropositive.

This clone was observed a handful of times. The chain is built from TRBV7-9 and TRBJ2-6; TRBD1 matches at 7 bases. The germline CDR1 and CDR2 sequences are SEHNR and FQNEAQ (reference sequence). J lost 1 base, V lost 5 bases, and 5 bases had no gene match. There are 16 residues in the CDR3. In nucleotides, the CDR3 is TGTGCCAGCAGCAAACGGACAGGTTCTGGGGCCAACGTCCTGACTTTC. Protein sequence: CASSKRTGSGANVLTF.

This chain uses TRBV28 with TRBJ2-7; possibly TRBD1 for D (6 bases). The V gene lost 5 bases and the J gene lost 2 bases, with 10 bases spanning the gap. Germline CDR1 reads MDHEN; CDR2 reads SYDVKM. The CDR3 is made up of 13 amino acids. CDR3 protein: CASSPGHPYEQYF. For the CDR3, the DNA is TGTGCCAGCAGTCCGGGACATCCCTACGAGCAGTACTTC.

The chain is built from TRBV25-1 and TRBJ2-3; D might be TRBD2 (7 bases). The CDR3 length is 14 residues. The ends were cut back, 5 bases at V and 1 base at J, with 10 bases in the middle. Germline V gene lookup returns CDR1 MGHDK and CDR2 SYGVNS. CDR3 amino acids: CASSLGGRTDTQYF. CDR3 in DNA: TGTGCCAGCAGTCTCGGGGGGCGCACAGATACGCAGTATTTT.

The V gene is TRBV5-1, the J gene TRBJ2-5, with 10 bases identical to TRBD1. Per germline, CDR1 SGHRS and CDR2 YFSETQ. V shed 4 bases and J 3 bases; nucleotides not matched to a gene: 3. This CDR3 contains 14 residues. The CDR3 nucleotides are TGCGCCAGCAGCCCCGGGACAGGGGAAGAGACCCAGTACTTC. Translated: CASSPGTGEETQYF.

The CDR3 region has the DNA TGTGCCAGCAGCCCGTTAGCGGGAGGGTCGGAGACCCAGTACTTC. Translated, it gives CASSPLAGGSETQYF. The J gene is TRBJ2-5, the V gene TRBV11-3; 11 bases fit TRBD2. Per germline, CDR1 SGHNT and CDR2 YENEEA. The ends lost 5 bases at V and 5 bases at J; junction bases unmatched: 7. CDR3 size: 15 residues. Combining the CDR3 with reference TRBV11-3 and TRBJ2-5 gives the whole variable domain EAGVVQSPRYKIIEKKQPVAFWCNPISGHNTLYWYLQNLGQGPELLIRYENEEAVDDSQLPKDRFSAERLKGVDSTLKIQPAELGDSAVYLCASSPLAGGSETQYFGPGTRLLVL.

The table lists this clone with a few counts. This chain connects TRBV7-6 to TRBJ2-2; D gene uncertain. V was trimmed by 5 bases and J by 1 base, leaving 8 bases between them. The CDR3 extends over 14 amino acids. CDR1 and CDR2 from the germline V gene are SGHVS and FNYEAQ. The CDR3 sequence: CASSPRLNTGELFF. The CDR3 bases are TGTGCCAGCAGCCCCAGGCTGAACACCGGGGAGCTGTTTTTT.

This clone was seen once. The chain employs TRBV28 and TRBJ1-5, with 9 bases that match TRBD1. The CDR3 loop spans 14 amino acids. Per the germline V gene, CDR1 is MDHEN and CDR2 is SYDVKM. The trim removed 6 bases at V and 10 bases at J, leaving 10 bases unmatched. The CDR3 here is CASRPRTGAGPQHF. The CDR3 nucleotides read TGTGCCAGCAGGCCCCGGACAGGGGCAGGCCCCCAGCATTTT.

CDR3 amino acids: CASSPLRAGYGYTF. Here the CDR3 DNA reads TGTGCCAGCAGCCCCCTCAGGGCCGGCTATGGCTACACCTTC. The J gene is TRBJ1-2, the V gene TRBV11-1, with D possibly being TRBD1 (5 bases). The CDR3 is 14 residues long. Germline V gives CDR1 SGHAT, CDR2 FQDESV (reference sequence). Trimming took 5 bases from V and 4 from J, leaving 14 bases between them.

V gene TRBV6-5 combines with J gene TRBJ2-5; weak D call: TRBD1 (5 bases). The end of the DNA fits TRBJ2-7 better, so the J call may be wrong. Germline-derived CDR1 and CDR2 are MNHEY and SVGAGI. CDR3 length: 14 residues. Written as DNA, the CDR3 is TGTGCCAGCAGTCCAAGATCCCAGGGTCCCGAGCAGTACTTC. Protein product: CASSPRSQGPEQYF.

V and J are TRBV4-1 and TRBJ1-3; maybe TRBD1 (6 bases). Germline values: CDR1 MGHRA, CDR2 YSYEKL. The CDR3 has 19 amino acids. V shed 0 bases and J shed 0 bases, with 18 bases lying between them. CDR3 amino acids: CASSQERARDTHSGNTIYF. The CDR3 DNA reads as TGCGCCAGCAGCCAAGAGAGGGCCAGGGACACCCACTCTGGAAACACCATATATTTT.

This clone turned up a few times. V gene TRBV6-5 combines with J gene TRBJ2-1; TRBD2 aligns across 9 bases. The CDR3 consists of 15 residues. The trim removed 4 bases at V and 4 bases at J, leaving 5 bases unmatched. From germline, CDR1 is MNHEY and CDR2 SVGAGI. CDR3 sequence: CASSSSGGFYNEQFF. The CDR3 DNA reads as TGTGCCAGCAGTTCCAGCGGGGGGTTTTACAATGAGCAGTTCTTC.

This sequence joins TRBV5-1 and TRBJ2-7; 13 bases match TRBD2. With V trimmed by 5 bases and J by 0 bases, 2 bases remained unmatched. This CDR3 is built from 15 residues. The V gene's germline CDR1 is SGHRS and CDR2 YFSETQ. This CDR3 is CASRWTSGSSYEQYF. DNA of the CDR3: TGCGCCAGCAGATGGACTAGCGGGAGCTCCTACGAGCAGTACTTC.

This chain connects TRBV30 to TRBJ1-3, with a possible D match to TRBD1 (6 bases). Germline CDR1 is GTSNPN and CDR2 is SVGIG (reference sequence). Trimming stripped 4 bases from V and 0 bases from J, with 13 bases between. This CDR3 comprises 15 residues. CDR3 sequence reads: CAWTGTLYSGNTIYF. In DNA, the CDR3 is TGTGCCTGGACCGGGACACTCTACTCTGGAAACACCATATATTTT.

In this sample, this clone turned up many times. The chain is built from TRBV4-1 and TRBJ1-1; 9 nucleotides match TRBD1. CDR1 and CDR2 from the germline V gene are MGHRA and YSYEKL. With V trimmed by 3 bases and J by 3 bases, 5 bases remained unmatched. There are 15 residues in the CDR3. The CDR3 sequence: CASSQGRTGDTEAFF. For the CDR3, the DNA is TGCGCCAGCAGCCAGGGACGGACAGGGGACACTGAAGCTTTCTTT.

This clone was picked up a small number of times. The chain employs TRBV6-1 and TRBJ1-4; 7 bases align to TRBD1. This CDR3 comprises 16 residues. Germline CDR1 MNHNS, CDR2 SASEGT. V was pared by 4 bases and J by 5 bases, with 10 bases of the junction left unmatched. The CDR3 bases are TGTGCCAGCAGTGGCCTCTGGACAGGCGGGAATGAAAAACTGTTTTTT. Its translation: CASSGLWTGGNEKLFF.

The V and J genes are TRBV5-1 and TRBJ1-1, with D possibly TRBD1 on 5 matching bases. Trimming removed 4 bases from V and 1 base from J, with 17 bases in between. The CDR3 covers 16 residues. The germline CDR1 and CDR2 sequences are SGHRS and YFSETQ. The CDR3 bases are TGCGCCAGCAGCCTGTTGCCTCGCGACAGGAACACTGAAGCTTTCTTT. This translates into CASSLLPRDRNTEAFF.

The chain uses TRBV10-3 and TRBJ2-7; the match to TRBD1 covers 9 bases. There are 13 residues in the CDR3. The J segment lost 3 bases and the V segment lost 10 bases, leaving 7 bases of the junction unmatched. Germline CDR1 is ENHRY and CDR2 is SYGVKD. CDR3 amino acids: CATNRGRGYEQYF. CDR3 DNA sequence: TGTGCCACCAACAGGGGGCGGGGCTACGAGCAGTACTTC.

The V gene is TRBV7-2, the J gene TRBJ2-3; 8 bases are shared with TRBD2. J was trimmed by 3 bases and V by 7 bases; bases with no gene match: 3. In germline, CDR1 is SGHTA, CDR2 FQGNSA. The CDR3 loop spans 13 amino acids. CDR3 nucleotide sequence: TGTGCCAGCACCAGCGGGAGAACAGATACGCAGTATTTT. This codes for CASTSGRTDTQYF.

This CDR3 is CASSFTEGRDYGYTF. The CDR3 coding sequence is TGTGCCAGCAGTTTTACGGAGGGAAGGGACTATGGCTACACCTTC. The rearrangement links TRBV27 to TRBJ1-2; D not resolved. Germline V gene lookup returns CDR1 MNHEY and CDR2 SMNVEV (reference sequence). V lost 3 bases, J lost 3 bases, and 14 bases lay in between. The CDR3 sequence is 15 residues long.

The chain has TRBV7-9 and TRBJ2-7, with 7 bases that match TRBD1. The CDR3 loop spans 17 amino acids. With 5 bases clipped from V and 2 bases from J, the junction kept 15 bases outside the gene matches. Germline-derived CDR1 and CDR2 are SEHNR and FQNEAQ (reference sequence). The chain's CDR3 is CASSTGDSQGLPYEQYF. CDR3 DNA: TGTGCCAGCAGCACAGGGGATTCACAGGGCCTCCCCTACGAGCAGTACTTC.